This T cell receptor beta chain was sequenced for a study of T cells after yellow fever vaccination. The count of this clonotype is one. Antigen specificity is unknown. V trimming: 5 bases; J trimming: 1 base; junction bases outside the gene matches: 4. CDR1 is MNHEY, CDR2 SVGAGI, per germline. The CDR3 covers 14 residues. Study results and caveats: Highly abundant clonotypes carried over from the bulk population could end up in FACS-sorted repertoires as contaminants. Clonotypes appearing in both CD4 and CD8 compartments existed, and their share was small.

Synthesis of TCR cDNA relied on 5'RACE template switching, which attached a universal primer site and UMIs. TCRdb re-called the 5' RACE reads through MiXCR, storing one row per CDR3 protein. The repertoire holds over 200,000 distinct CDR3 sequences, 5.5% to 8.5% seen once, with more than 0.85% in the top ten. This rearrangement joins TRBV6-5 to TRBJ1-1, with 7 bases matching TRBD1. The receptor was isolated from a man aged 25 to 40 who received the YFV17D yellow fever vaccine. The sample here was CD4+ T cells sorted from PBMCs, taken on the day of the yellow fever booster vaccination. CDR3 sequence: CASSNNRGNTEAFF. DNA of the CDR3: TGTGCCAGCAGTAACAACAGGGGGAACACTGAAGCTTTCTTT.